This section outlines one T cell receptor beta chain sequence together with its context. Its antigen is currently unknown. All CD8+ T cell subsets were sorted in triplicate at fewer than 350,000 cells each. Naivety in CD8+ T cells corresponded to a CD45RO-CCR7+CD27+CD95- phenotype. Germline CDR1 KGHDR, CDR2 SFDVKD. The CDR3 has 15 amino acids. This sample was included in a study of CXCR3-negative and CXCR3-positive naive CD8 T cells. On the study more broadly: Total TRB output reached about 150 million reads, about 1.5 +/- 0.3 million per library.

UMI-labeled 5' RACE yielded the TRB cDNA libraries. From the 5' RACE reads, TCRdb lists one entry per CDR3 protein and no DNA. The sample totals about 120,000 distinct CDR3 sequences. Study-level points and caveats: CXCR3 expression dropped partially after cryopreservation, and most assays relied on fresh PBMCs. Against CXCR3-negative naive cells, CXCR3-positive naive cells showed more hydrophobic TRB CDR3s.

Sequenced: naive CXCR3+ CD8+ T cells from blood. Subset here: CD45RO-CCR7+CD27+CD95- naive CD8+ T cells expressing CXCR3 (TNR3+). The chain employs TRBV24-1 and TRBJ2-1; TCRdb returns TRBD2, unconfirmable since there is no DNA. The origin of this receptor is a human donor in good health. Some clones in this sample may be carry-over from other donors' samples. CDR3 region: CATSDFRPGRNEQFF.